Below are 15 T cell receptor beta chains sequenced from a single sample in a study of T cell repertoires in cytomegalovirus infection. TCRdb reprocessed the reads via MiXCR and lists one record per CDR3 protein. The sample lists approximately 990,000 distinct CDR3 sequences, roughly 30% occurring once. The antigens of these receptors remain unknown. The starting material was cultured CD8+ T cells from PBMCs, obtained from culture after CMV antigen stimulation. The receptors come from a human donor in good health (CMV status not recorded). Some clones in this sample may be carry-over from other donors' samples.

This clonotype was counted a few times. This chain connects TRBV19 to TRBJ1-6; D is ambiguous. There are 15 residues in the CDR3. CDR1 and CDR2 from the germline V gene are LNHDA and SQIVND (reference sequence). Trimming took off 5 bases at V and 0 bases at J, with 8 bases between the two ends. The CDR3 reads CASSASSSYNSPLHF. The CDR3 DNA reads as TGTGCCAGTAGTGCGTCAAGCTCCTATAATTCACCCCTCCACTTT. Supplemented by reference TRBV19 and TRBJ1-6, the full variable domain reads DGGITQSPKYLFRKEGQNVTLSCEQNLNHDAMYWYRQDPGQGLRLIYYSQIVNDFQKGDIAEGYSVSREKKESFPLTVTSAQKNPTAFYLCASSASSSYNSPLHFGNGTRLTVT.

The chain recombines TRBV27 with TRBJ2-2; 11 positions match TRBD2. This CDR3 comprises 18 residues. Germline assignment: CDR1 MNHEY and CDR2 SMNVEV (reference sequence). The V and J ends lost 8 bases and 0 bases, in that order; junction bases with no gene match: 11. The CDR3 reads CASYTSGGLHANTGELFF. The CDR3 nucleotides are TGTGCCAGCTATACTAGCGGGGGATTGCACGCGAACACCGGGGAGCTGTTTTTT.

This clonotype was seen only a few times. The chain employs TRBV7-8 and TRBJ2-5; D not resolved. The CDR3 is 11 amino acids. V lost 1 base and J lost 14, with 11 bases in between. Per the germline V gene, CDR1 is SGHVS and CDR2 is FQNEAQ. Here the CDR3 DNA reads TGTGCCAGCAGCTTAGGTCGTGACGCCTACTTC. Amino acid sequence: CASSLGRDAYF.

The gene calls are TRBV20-1 and TRBJ2-7; the D gene could be TRBD1 or TRBD2 (5 bases each). Trimming cost V 3 bases and J 2 bases, with 11 bases left between them. The CDR3 length is 13 residues. The V gene's germline CDR1 is DFQATT and CDR2 SNEGSKA (reference sequence). The DNA of the CDR3 is TGCAGTGCTAGGGGGACCGAAACCTACGAGCAGTACGTC. This codes for CSARGTETYEQYV.

This rearrangement joins TRBV7-9 to TRBJ2-5; 11 nucleotides match TRBD2. This CDR3 has 16 residues. The ends lost 6 bases at V and 1 base at J; junction bases unmatched: 7. Germline V gene sequence: CDR1 SEHNR, CDR2 FQNEAQ (reference sequence). The CDR3 loop reads CASREILAGGQETQYF. CDR3 bases: TGTGCCAGCAGGGAGATCCTAGCGGGGGGCCAAGAGACCCAGTACTTC.

The chain joins TRBV7-2 to TRBJ2-7; weak D call: TRBD1 (5 bases). V was clipped by 1 base and J by 5 bases, with 9 bases between them. Per germline, CDR1 SGHTA and CDR2 FQGNSA. The CDR3 has 13 residues. The CDR3 loop is CASSLEGFHEQYV. The DNA for the CDR3 is TGTGCCAGCAGCTTAGAGGGGTTCCACGAGCAGTACGTC.

Concerning this clonotype itself: At one end, the junction sequence differs from germline, possibly due to a read error. The gene calls are TRBV28 and TRBJ1-5; 7 nucleotides agree with TRBD1. Germline V lookup: CDR1 MDHEN, CDR2 SYDVKM. This CDR3 is built from 16 residues. CDR3 sequence: CVSTPGQPYSNQPQHF. The CDR3 DNA sequence: TGTGTCAGCACCCCGGGACAGCCATATAGCAATCAGCCCCAGCATTTT.

This clonotype occurred a few times. J is TRBJ2-3 and V is TRBV7-6; possibly TRBD2 for D (6 bases). CDR1 and CDR2 (germline): SGHVS, FNYEAQ. This CDR3 spans 16 amino acids. V lost 4 bases to trimming and J lost 2 bases, with 16 bases between them. The CDR3 DNA is TGTGCCAGCAGCTCCGGGGGTAGACGGAACACAGATACGCAGTATTTT. Translating gives CASSSGGRRNTDTQYF. The full variable domain, in which reference TRBV7-6 and TRBJ2-3 provide the parts outside the CDR3, is GAGVSQSPRYKVTKRGQDVALRCDPISGHVSLYWYRQALGQGPEFLTYFNYEAQQDKSGLPNDRFSAERPEGSISTLTIQRTEQRDSAMYRCASSSGGRRNTDTQYFGPGTRLTVL.

This clonotype was seen a few times. This rearrangement joins TRBV27 to TRBJ1-5; D unclear. The V end was cut by 8 bases, the J end by 1 base, with 15 bases between. Germline CDR1 is MNHEY and CDR2 is SMNVEV (reference sequence). The CDR3 is made up of 15 amino acids. For the CDR3, the DNA is TGTGCCAGCTCGGGGAGAAATACCAGCAATCAGCCCCAGCATTTT. Translating gives CASSGRNTSNQPQHF.

On this clonotype: One junction end does not reproduce the germline sequence, and a read error may be involved. The chain joins TRBV5-4 to TRBJ2-3, with a weak D call TRBD1 (5 bases). The germline V gene has CDR1 SGHNT and CDR2 YYREEE (reference sequence). The CDR3 is made up of 15 amino acids. In DNA form, the CDR3 reads TGTGCCAACAGCTTGCGCAGGGAAAGGACAGATACGCAGTATTTT. Translating gives CANSLRRERTDTQYF.

The rearrangement joins TRBV6-2 or TRBV6-3 to TRBJ2-1; TRBD2 aligns across 9 bases. J was trimmed by 4 bases and V by 0 bases; bases with no gene match: 22. The CDR3 sequence is 22 residues long. From germline, CDR1 is MNHEY and CDR2 SVGEGT. The CDR3 loop is CASSYSMKTPQGPSGVYNEQFF. In nucleotides, the CDR3 is TGTGCCAGCAGTTACTCGATGAAAACTCCTCAAGGGCCTAGCGGGGTATACAATGAGCAGTTCTTC.

In this sample, this clonotype turned up a few times. This chain joins TRBV7-3 and TRBJ2-2, with 7 nucleotides matching TRBD1. This CDR3 comprises 16 residues. V dropped 1 base and J dropped 4; count of bases not matched to a gene: 6. Germline V lookup: CDR1 SGHTA, CDR2 FQGTGA. The CDR3 DNA reads TGTGCCAGCAGCTTAAATGGACAGGCGATCACCGGGGAGCTGTTTTTT. Amino acid sequence: CASSLNGQAITGELFF. Together with reference TRBV7-3 and TRBJ2-2, the CDR3 gives the full variable domain: GAGVSQTPSNKVTEKGKYVELRCDPISGHTALYWYRQSLGQGPEFLIYFQGTGAADDSGLPNDRFFAVRPEGSVSTLKIQRTERGDSAVYLCASSLNGQAITGELFFGEGSRLTVL.

The chain employs TRBV5-1 and TRBJ2-1; TRBD2 aligns across 13 bases. The CDR3 consists of 13 residues. Germline CDR1 SGHRS, CDR2 YFSETQ. Germline trimming cut 7 bases from V and 8 bases from J; bases unmatched to any gene: 3. The CDR3 DNA reads TGCGCCAGCGGACTAGCGGGGGATTATGAGCAGTTCTTC. Its translation is CASGLAGDYEQFF. The full variable domain, completed using reference TRBV5-1 and TRBJ2-1, is KAGVTQTPRYLIKTRGQQVTLSCSPISGHRSVSWYQQTPGQGLQFLFEYFSETQRNKGNFPGRFSGRQFSNSRSEMNVSTLELGDSALYLCASGLAGDYEQFFGPGTRLTVL.

The V and J genes are TRBV10-3 and TRBJ1-2; 8 bases align to TRBD1. Germline V gene data show CDR1 as ENHRY and CDR2 as SYGVKD. There are 14 residues in the CDR3. Trimming removed 7 bases from V and 0 bases from J; junction bases left unmatched: 4. The CDR3 nucleotides are TGTGCCATCACCACAGGGGGAACTAACTATGGCTACACCTTC. This gives the protein CAITTGGTNYGYTF.

Many counts were recorded for this clonotype. The V call is TRBV7-2, the J call TRBJ2-7, with 10 nucleotides matching TRBD2. The V and J ends lost 1 base and 7 bases, in that order; junction bases with no gene match: 7. Germline-derived CDR1 and CDR2 are SGHTA and FQGNSA. This CDR3 comprises 15 residues. DNA of the CDR3: TGTGCCAGCAGCTTAGAGCGGCTAGCGGGGGTAGAGCAGTACTTC. Translating it yields CASSLERLAGVEQYF.